This T cell receptor (beta chain) was found in a study of CD8+ T cells in alopecia areata. Study conclusions and caveats: Elevated clonality characterized lesional scalp relative to normal scalp, particularly in alopecia totalis/universalis.

Reverse transcribed after extraction, RNA yielded cDNA as the sequencing template. Using immunoSEQ multiplex PCR, the repertoire was profiled, and TCRdb retains in-frame clones only, with some absent. The table includes about 110,000 clones, approximately 63% detected once. There are a few counts of this clone. Antigen: not known. Sorting of PBMCs yielded the CD4+ and CD8+ T cells. The CDR3 length is 12 residues. The germline V and J ends were trimmed by 10 bases and 9 bases, with 16 bases remaining between them. Per the germline V gene, CDR1 is MDHEN and CDR2 is SYDVKM. This TCR was recovered from a human donor in good health. The sequenced sample was CD8+ T cells sorted from blood. This rearrangement joins TRBV28 to TRBJ2-1; the D gene could be TRBD1 or TRBD2 (5 bases each). The CDR3 nucleotides read TGTGCCATCCTTGCGGGTACAGGTGAGCAGTTCTTC. This codes for CAILAGTGEQFF.